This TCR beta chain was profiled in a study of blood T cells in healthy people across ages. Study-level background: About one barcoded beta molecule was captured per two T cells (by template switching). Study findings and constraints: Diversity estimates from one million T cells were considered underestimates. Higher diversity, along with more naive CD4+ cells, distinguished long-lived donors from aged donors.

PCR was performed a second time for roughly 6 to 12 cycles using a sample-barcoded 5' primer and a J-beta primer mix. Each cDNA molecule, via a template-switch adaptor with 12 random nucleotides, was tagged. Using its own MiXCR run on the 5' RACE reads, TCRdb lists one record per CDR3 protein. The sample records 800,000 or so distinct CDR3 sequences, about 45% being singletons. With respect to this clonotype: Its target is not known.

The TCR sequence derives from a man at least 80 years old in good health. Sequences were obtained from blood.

CDR3 sequence: CASSQGSWAYNEQFF. DNA for the CDR3: TGTGCCAGCAGCCAAGGGTCCTGGGCCTACAATGAGCAGTTCTTC. V gene TRBV4-2 combines with J gene TRBJ2-1, with D unclear. Germline V gene data show CDR1 as LGHNA and CDR2 as YNFKEQ. The CDR3 loop spans 15 amino acids. V was cut by 1 base and J by 2 bases, with 9 bases left in between.